This entry concerns a single T cell receptor beta chain. This clonotype has just a few counts. The antigen it recognizes is unknown. No base-level quality is on record; no much larger clone is a single base apart. Libraries of naive CD8 T cells were built from approximately 20,000 to 1,000,000 sorted cells, with 10%, 30% or 50% of the purified RNA used. Naive CD8 T cells, defined as CD8+CD4-CCR7+CD45RA+, were FACS-sorted into RLT Plus buffer on a BD FACSAria II. Detection sensitivity was tested by spiking Jurkat RNA equal to some 11 TCR copies' worth into samples containing about 20,000-1,100,000 naive CD8 T cells. Enrichment of CD8 T cells was performed with RosetteSep CD8+ T Cell Enrichment Cocktail and Ficoll-Paque, after which ACK red cell lysis was carried out. The data were obtained in a study of molecular identifiers for immune sequencing clone quantification (dated by TCRdb to 2016 to 2018). About the investigation overall: For a replicate experiment, RNA from approximately 20,000 or 98,000 naive CD8 T cells was divided into five aliquots, and four of the five aliquots were sequenced. CD8 T cells were used in a methods study to benchmark molecular-identifier clustering-based TCR repertoire sequencing (MIDCIRS) and TCR RNA copy counting.

The library was generated by PCR. Sequencing was performed on a NextSeq 500. Bulk TCR libraries were generated as previously described, with the TCR primers listed in Table S5 used. Total RNA was purified with the Qiagen AllPrep DNA/RNA kit. Before any analysis, reads coming from multiple sequencing runs of the same library were combined into one pool. The published analysis was carried out like this. Reads were retained only if their TCR constant sequence matched exactly, and those retained reads were trimmed to 150 nt and grouped according to their 12-nt molecular barcodes. Reads within each barcode group were sub-clustered using a 15% Levenshtein threshold, and quality-weighted consensus sequences were constructed for each RNA molecule. Non-functional sequences were removed, as were lower-count sequences one edit away from another. On the basis of fitting two negative binomial distributions, barcode sub-clusters with fewer than 20% of the maximum read count were discarded. TCRdb reran the public reads through fastp at Q25 and MiXCR, keeping productive beta chains. Every CDR3 protein is listed once, alongside the most common genes and DNA of its rows. These V and J calls originate from TCRdb's pipeline instead of the authors' own analysis. The sample table contains hundreds of thousands of distinct CDR3 sequences; only one count was recorded for 25% of them. The top ten clones comprise 0.78% of the sample.

Study-wide findings and limitations: Naive libraries contained spiked-in Jurkat TCR RNA (approximately nine copies' worth), which is not part of the donor repertoire. Spiked-in Jurkat TCR RNA equal to a single cell's worth was reported to be detectable even within 1,200,000 naive CD8 T cells. Modeling gave about 3 recovered TCR RNA copies per cell versus approximately 11 by digital PCR, implying roughly 28% capture efficiency. The sizes of highly expanded clones could end up underestimated when identical TCR molecules share a barcode. When barcode sub-clustering was left out, chimeric consensus sequences inflated TCR diversity, with chimeras reaching as high as 47%. In CMV-specific effector cells, over 97% of molecules were held by clones above 20 RNA copies, whereas under 1% of molecules were held by such clones in naive cells.

The CDR3 spans 14 residues, from the cysteine through the phenylalanine. The read is trimmed to its CDR3 DNA, 42 bases read in frame from base 1. A distance of 10 bases separates the germline ends of V and J, which lose 2 bases and 2 bases respectively. The germline V gene provides CDR1 SGHRS and CDR2 YFSETQ. Sequenced material: naive CD8+ T cells from blood, with Jurkat cell RNA spiked in. The cell subset or site label on this specimen signifies: FACS-sorted CD8+CD4-CCR7+CD45RA+ naive T cells. The receptor's source is a human donor in good health. Some libraries in this study had Jurkat cell RNA spiked in. The V gene is TRBV5-1 and the J gene is TRBJ1-1; TRBD1 might be the D gene, on 6 matching bases. CDR3 loop: CASSLNGGNTEAFF. In nucleotide form, the sequence is TGCGCCAGCAGCTTAAACGGGGGCAACACTGAAGCTTTCTTT.